The entry below gives a single TCR beta chain sequence along with its context. The sample belongs to a study of blood T cell repertoires in COVID-19. Study summary: There were acute and convalescent COVID-19 samples, and they came from the United States, Italy and Spain. PBMCs, B-cell-depleted T cells, or T cells provided the cDNA or gDNA that made up the material.

Original processing methods: Reference gene primers were amplified, and this amplification served to estimate nucleated cell counts. Using immunoSEQ multiplex PCR, the repertoire was profiled, and TCRdb retains in-frame clones only, with some absent. V, J and clone size are taken as reported in that table, and D and trimming were inferred from the DNA itself. The table includes fewer than 350,000 clones, about 89% detected once. CDR3 length: 15 residues. V was pared by 0 bases and J by 2 bases, with 1 base of the junction left unmatched. Germline-derived CDR1 and CDR2 are SQVTM and ANQGSEA. The sequence was collected from a man aged 35 to 55 with active or convalescent COVID-19. The specimen sequenced was peripheral blood. The gene calls are TRBV29-1 and TRBJ1-5, with 10 positions matching TRBD1. CDR3 sequence reads: CSVEDGTGGNQPQHF. CDR3 in DNA: TGCAGCGTTGAAGATGGGACAGGGGGCAATCAGCCCCAGCATTTT.